This TCR beta chain is from a study of early T cells in non-severe SARS-CoV-2 infection. Across the study: RNA in bulk from unsorted whole blood was sequenced, and chains were unpaired.

Study-level results: Lookups in VDJdb leaned toward anti-spike CD8 responses and missed private and CD4 specificities.

This clonotype was found many times. Its antigen is unknown. Unique molecular identifiers were affixed to single, distinct cDNA molecules. Each CDR3 protein gets one entry after TCRdb re-called the 5' RACE reads with MiXCR. The sample holds tens of thousands of distinct CDR3 sequences, 5.7% seen once. This TCR derives from an adult who was a healthcare worker with PCR-confirmed SARS-CoV-2 infection or an uninfected control (not recorded which). The sequenced material came from whole blood.

The CDR3: CASSLEGNTIYF. CDR3 in DNA: TGTGCCAGCAGCTTAGAAGGAAACACCATATATTTT. The V and J genes are TRBV11-2 and TRBJ1-3; D gene ambiguous. This CDR3 has 12 residues. V was pared by 0 bases and J by 4 bases, with 1 base between. The germline V gene encodes CDR1 SGHAT and CDR2 FQNNGV. Looking up the rest from reference TRBV11-2 and TRBJ1-3 gives the full variable domain: EAGVAQSPRYKIIEKRQSVAFWCNPISGHATLYWYQQILGQGPKLLIQFQNNGVVDDSQLPKDRFSAERLKGVDSTLKIQPAKLEDSAVYLCASSLEGNTIYFGEGSWLTVV.